Listed here are 7 T cell receptor beta chains from one sample, sequenced in a study of T cells after yellow fever vaccination. MiXCR, applied by TCRdb to the 5' RACE reads, yields one record per CDR3 protein. The table shows roughly 400,000 distinct CDR3 sequences, with over 15% occurring only once. The sample here was PBMCs, taken before the yellow fever booster vaccination. Receptors originate from a man younger than 35 who received the YFV17D yellow fever vaccine.

The V and J genes are TRBV5-1 and TRBJ2-5; 8 bases agree with TRBD1. The CDR3 length is 16 residues. Trimming removed 0 bases from V and 4 bases from J; junction bases left unmatched: 8. In germline, CDR1 is SGHRS, CDR2 YFSETQ. For the CDR3, the DNA is TGCGCCAGCAGCTTGGAGCAGGGGGCCGGGGGAGAGACCCAGTACTTC. Residues: CASSLEQGAGGETQYF.

This chain connects TRBV4-1 to TRBJ1-1; possibly TRBD1 for D (5 bases). Trimming took off 1 base at V and 5 bases at J, with 17 bases between the two ends. CDR3 length: 16 amino acids. Germline CDR1 and CDR2: MGHRA and YSYEKL. CDR3 nucleotides: TGCGCCAGCAGCCAAGTGAGTGTGTGGGGCGTTACTGAAGCTTTCTTT. Residues: CASSQVSVWGVTEAFF.

The chain couples TRBV6-2 or TRBV6-3 to TRBJ2-3; D ambiguous. CDR1 and CDR2 from the germline V gene are MNHEY and SVGEGT. There are 12 residues in the CDR3. Trimming left V 5 bases short and J 8 bases short, with 11 bases between. The chain's CDR3 is CASSHNRGTQYF. The CDR3 nucleotides are TGTGCCAGCAGTCACAACAGAGGTACGCAGTATTTT.

This rearrangement joins TRBV30 to TRBJ1-1; D is uncertain. The CDR3 has 12 residues. V lost 4 bases and J lost 1, with 7 bases in between. CDR1 GTSNPN and CDR2 SVGIG come from the germline V gene (reference sequence). The DNA for the CDR3 is TGTGCCTGGAACGGCGGGAACACTGAAGCTTTCTTT. It encodes CAWNGGNTEAFF.

This clonotype has ten or more counts. This chain connects TRBV9 to TRBJ1-2, with unresolved D. The CDR3 sequence is 13 residues long. The V gene's germline CDR1 is SGDLS and CDR2 YYNGEE. V gave up 4 bases and J gave up 8 bases, with 15 bases separating them. The CDR3 nucleotides are TGTGCCAGCAGCAGATCCAACCAAAAGGGCTACACCTTC. Translating gives CASSRSNQKGYTF.

This rearrangement joins TRBV7-9 to TRBJ1-2; possibly TRBD1 for D (6 bases). V was cut by 1 base and J by 8 bases, with 20 bases left in between. The CDR3 is 16 amino acids. In germline, CDR1 is SEHNR, CDR2 FQNEAQ (reference sequence). CDR3 coding DNA: TGTGCCAGCAGCTTAGAATACTGGGGGCGTCTTGGAGGCTACACCTTC. Encoded protein: CASSLEYWGRLGGYTF.

The chain is built from TRBV11-2 and TRBJ1-2, with D hard to call. CDR3 length: 14 amino acids. Germline loops: CDR1 SGHAT, CDR2 FQNNGV. The V and J ends lost 3 bases and 0 bases respectively, with 8 bases between them. CDR3 sequence: CASSFRRTNYGYTF. CDR3 coding DNA: TGTGCCAGCAGCTTTCGGCGAACTAACTATGGCTACACCTTC.